The 18 T cell receptor beta chains in this list originate from one sample, sequenced in a study of Ad26.COV2.S vaccination and SARS-CoV-2 variants. The treatment is: around 19 received Ad26.COV2.S at low or high dose, single or two shots; 5 received placebo; per-sample allocation not given. Samples came from day 63 after the first vaccine or placebo injection. Libraries were prepared by immunoSEQ multiplex PCR; TCRdb keeps only in-frame clonotypes and omits some of them. The sample has more than 350,000 clones, around 90% seen once. The specimen was peripheral blood, collected in a trial of Ad26.COV2.S vaccine versus placebo. These receptors were collected from a person between 18 and 65 years old who received the Ad26.COV2.S COVID-19 vaccine or a placebo.

In nucleotides, the CDR3 is TGTGCCAGCAGTTTCTTTAGGAACACTGAAGCTTTCTTT. Protein product: CASSFFRNTEAFF. This chain links TRBV27 with TRBJ1-1, with D uncertain. Looked up from germline, CDR1 is MNHEY and CDR2 is SMNVEV (reference sequence). This CDR3 is built from 13 residues. V gave up 3 bases and J gave up 1 base, with 6 bases separating them.

CDR3 in DNA: TGTGCCACCCAACCGGGACAGGGTACTCAGCCCCAGCATTTT. Translated: CATQPGQGTQPQHF. The rearrangement uses TRBV19 and TRBJ1-5; 9 nucleotides agree with TRBD1. This CDR3 is built from 14 residues. The V and J ends lost 10 bases and 6 bases, in that order; junction bases with no gene match: 10. The germline gives CDR1 LNHDA, CDR2 SQIVND (reference sequence).

The chain has TRBV27 and TRBJ1-2, with a weak D call TRBD1 (5 bases). CDR1 and CDR2 from the germline V gene are MNHEY and SMNVEV (reference sequence). The CDR3 sequence is 15 residues long. The V end was cut by 4 bases, the J end by 9 bases, with 21 bases between. As DNA, the CDR3 is TGTGCCAGCAGTTCCCTCCCGAGAGGGGTGAACAGCTACACCTTC. The encoded protein is CASSSLPRGVNSYTF.

The chain has TRBV10-3 and TRBJ2-1; 7 bases are a match to TRBD2. The CDR3 totals 16 residues. V was pared by 2 bases and J by 0 bases, with 4 bases of the junction left unmatched. Germline CDR1 and CDR2: ENHRY and SYGVKD. CDR3 sequence reads: CAISEIRTSSYNEQFF. As DNA, the CDR3 is TGTGCCATCAGTGAGATTAGGACTAGCTCCTACAATGAGCAGTTCTTC.

The chain uses TRBV2 and TRBJ1-1; possible D gene TRBD1, 6 bases. V lost 5 bases, J lost 6 bases, and 19 bases lay in between. Germline CDR1 and CDR2: SNHLY and FYNNEI. The CDR3 contains 15 residues. The CDR3 loop is CASSRTPGAGAEAFF. CDR3 DNA: TGTGCCAGCAGTCGGACCCCAGGGGCTGGAGCTGAAGCTTTCTTT.

This chain uses TRBV9 with TRBJ2-2; maybe TRBD2 (6 bases). V was trimmed by 0 bases and J by 3 bases, leaving 18 bases between them. Germline CDR1 is SGDLS and CDR2 is YYNGEE. The CDR3 loop spans 18 amino acids. The CDR3 sequence: CASSVEGSGAPYTGELFF. The CDR3 nucleotides read TGTGCCAGCAGCGTAGAGGGTAGCGGAGCCCCGTACACCGGGGAGCTGTTTTTT. The variable domain in full, with the rest retrieved from reference TRBV9 and TRBJ2-2, is DSGVTQTPKHLITATGQRVTLRCSPRSGDLSVYWYQQSLDQGLQFLIQYYNGEERAKGNILERFSAQQFPDLHSELNLSSLELGDSALYFCASSVEGSGAPYTGELFFGEGSRLTVL.

The chain carries TRBV5-1 and TRBJ2-7; 9 bases match TRBD1. Germline CDR1 SGHRS, CDR2 YFSETQ. V dropped 3 bases and J dropped 3; count of bases not matched to a gene: 4. CDR3 length equals 14 residues. Here the CDR3 DNA reads TGCGCCAGCAGCTACGGGACAGGGTACTACGAGCAGTACTTC. It yields the protein CASSYGTGYYEQYF.

With respect to this clone: The sample has other DNA sequences that encode this CDR3 too. This chain links TRBV4-1 with TRBJ2-2; unclear D gene. V was cut by 0 bases and J by 0 bases, with 11 bases left in between. This CDR3 comprises 17 residues. Germline V gene data show CDR1 as MGHRA and CDR2 as YSYEKL. The CDR3 bases are TGCGCCAGCAGCCAAGATCGGGCTGGCGCGAACACCGGGGAGCTGTTTTTT. Its translation is CASSQDRAGANTGELFF.

This clone was counted between two and nine times. V and J are TRBV5-6 and TRBJ1-6; D ambiguous. This CDR3 spans 15 amino acids. Trimming removed 0 bases at V and 2 bases at J, with 6 bases between. CDR1 and CDR2 (germline): SGHDT, YYEEEE. CDR3 DNA sequence: TGTGCCAGCAGCTTGGGGCAAACCTATAATTCACCCCTCCACTTT. This codes for CASSLGQTYNSPLHF.

This chain joins TRBV11-3 and TRBJ1-1; 7 bases match TRBD1. The CDR3 runs to 13 residues. Germline-derived CDR1 and CDR2 are SGHNT and YENEEA. After removal of 5 bases from V and 4 bases from J, the junction contained 4 bases not matched to a gene. In DNA form, the CDR3 reads TGTGCCAGCAGCACCGCAGGGGGCACTGAAGCTTTCTTT. This gives the protein CASSTAGGTEAFF.

This chain links TRBV18 with TRBJ2-2; D possibly matches TRBD1 or TRBD2 (5 bases each). V shed 3 bases and J shed 5 bases, with 10 bases lying between them. CDR1 is KGHSH, CDR2 LQKENI, per germline. The CDR3 consists of 14 residues. Here the CDR3 reads CASSPGPTTGELFF. The DNA for the CDR3 is TGTGCCAGCTCACCGGGACCCACGACCGGGGAGCTGTTTTTT. Variable domain in full (rest from reference TRBV18 and TRBJ2-2): NAGVMQNPRHLVRRRGQEARLRCSPMKGHSHVYWYRQLPEEGLKFMVYLQKENIIDESGMPKERFSAEFPKEGPSILRIQQVVRGDSAAYFCASSPGPTTGELFFGEGSRLTVL.

The chain links TRBV2 to TRBJ2-1, with unresolved D. The CDR3 extends over 12 amino acids. CDR1 and CDR2 from the germline V gene are SNHLY and FYNNEI. Trimming took 6 bases from V and 9 from J, leaving 12 bases between them. CDR3 coding DNA: TGTGCCAGCAGCCTGACTCCGGGTGAGCAGTTCTTC. Translated: CASSLTPGEQFF.

This chain uses TRBV6-5 with TRBJ2-7; D ambiguous. V was shortened by 5 bases and J by 1 base, with 12 bases between the two germline ends. Germline CDR1 MNHEY, CDR2 SVGAGI. There are 14 residues in the CDR3. Written as DNA, the CDR3 is TGTGCCAGCAGTCCGATTGGTAATTCCTACGAGCAGTACTTC. It codes for CASSPIGNSYEQYF.

This chain connects TRBV3-1 (or the pseudogene TRBV3-2) to TRBJ2-7; 12 nucleotides match TRBD2. This CDR3 spans 17 amino acids. Germline CDR1 LGHDT, CDR2 YNNKEL (reference sequence). The J segment lost 1 base and the V segment lost 0 bases, leaving 4 bases of the junction unmatched. Written as DNA, the CDR3 is TGTGCCAGCAGCCAAGACCAACTAGCGGGGGGATCCTACGAGCAGTACTTC. It encodes CASSQDQLAGGSYEQYF.

This clone appeared once. The chain links TRBV19 to TRBJ1-5, with 7 bases fitting TRBD1. V lost 3 bases to trimming and J lost 6 bases; unmatched junction nucleotides: 5. CDR1 is LNHDA, CDR2 SQIVND, per germline (reference sequence). This CDR3 contains 14 residues. The CDR3: CASSIQGGGQPQHF. CDR3 bases: TGTGCCAGTAGTATTCAGGGGGGAGGTCAGCCCCAGCATTTT.

The chain is built from TRBV10-2 and TRBJ1-4; D remains ambiguous. Trimming shortened V by 4 bases and J by 0 bases, and 12 bases separated the two germline ends. Germline loops: CDR1 WSHSY, CDR2 SAAADI. The length of the CDR3 is 16 residues. The CDR3 nucleotides read TGCGCCAGCAGTGGTGTACTCACTTCAACTAATGAAAAACTGTTTTTT. This encodes CASSGVLTSTNEKLFF.

The chain employs TRBV7-9 and TRBJ2-5, with D possibly being TRBD1 (8 bases). Germline CDR1 SEHNR, CDR2 FQNEAQ (reference sequence). This CDR3 is built from 15 residues. V was shortened by 6 bases and J by 5 bases, with 19 bases between the two germline ends. The CDR3 spells CASRATGGSGETQYF. The CDR3 DNA reads TGTGCCAGCAGAGCAACAGGGGGTAGCGGGGAGACCCAGTACTTC.

The chain recombines TRBV5-1 with TRBJ2-7; D uncertain. Trimming took off 3 bases at V and 0 bases at J, with 4 bases between the two ends. This CDR3 region has 12 residues. Germline V lookup: CDR1 SGHRS, CDR2 YFSETQ. CDR3 residues: CASSSGSYEQYF. The CDR3 region has the DNA TGCGCCAGCAGCTCGGGCTCCTACGAGCAGTACTTC.